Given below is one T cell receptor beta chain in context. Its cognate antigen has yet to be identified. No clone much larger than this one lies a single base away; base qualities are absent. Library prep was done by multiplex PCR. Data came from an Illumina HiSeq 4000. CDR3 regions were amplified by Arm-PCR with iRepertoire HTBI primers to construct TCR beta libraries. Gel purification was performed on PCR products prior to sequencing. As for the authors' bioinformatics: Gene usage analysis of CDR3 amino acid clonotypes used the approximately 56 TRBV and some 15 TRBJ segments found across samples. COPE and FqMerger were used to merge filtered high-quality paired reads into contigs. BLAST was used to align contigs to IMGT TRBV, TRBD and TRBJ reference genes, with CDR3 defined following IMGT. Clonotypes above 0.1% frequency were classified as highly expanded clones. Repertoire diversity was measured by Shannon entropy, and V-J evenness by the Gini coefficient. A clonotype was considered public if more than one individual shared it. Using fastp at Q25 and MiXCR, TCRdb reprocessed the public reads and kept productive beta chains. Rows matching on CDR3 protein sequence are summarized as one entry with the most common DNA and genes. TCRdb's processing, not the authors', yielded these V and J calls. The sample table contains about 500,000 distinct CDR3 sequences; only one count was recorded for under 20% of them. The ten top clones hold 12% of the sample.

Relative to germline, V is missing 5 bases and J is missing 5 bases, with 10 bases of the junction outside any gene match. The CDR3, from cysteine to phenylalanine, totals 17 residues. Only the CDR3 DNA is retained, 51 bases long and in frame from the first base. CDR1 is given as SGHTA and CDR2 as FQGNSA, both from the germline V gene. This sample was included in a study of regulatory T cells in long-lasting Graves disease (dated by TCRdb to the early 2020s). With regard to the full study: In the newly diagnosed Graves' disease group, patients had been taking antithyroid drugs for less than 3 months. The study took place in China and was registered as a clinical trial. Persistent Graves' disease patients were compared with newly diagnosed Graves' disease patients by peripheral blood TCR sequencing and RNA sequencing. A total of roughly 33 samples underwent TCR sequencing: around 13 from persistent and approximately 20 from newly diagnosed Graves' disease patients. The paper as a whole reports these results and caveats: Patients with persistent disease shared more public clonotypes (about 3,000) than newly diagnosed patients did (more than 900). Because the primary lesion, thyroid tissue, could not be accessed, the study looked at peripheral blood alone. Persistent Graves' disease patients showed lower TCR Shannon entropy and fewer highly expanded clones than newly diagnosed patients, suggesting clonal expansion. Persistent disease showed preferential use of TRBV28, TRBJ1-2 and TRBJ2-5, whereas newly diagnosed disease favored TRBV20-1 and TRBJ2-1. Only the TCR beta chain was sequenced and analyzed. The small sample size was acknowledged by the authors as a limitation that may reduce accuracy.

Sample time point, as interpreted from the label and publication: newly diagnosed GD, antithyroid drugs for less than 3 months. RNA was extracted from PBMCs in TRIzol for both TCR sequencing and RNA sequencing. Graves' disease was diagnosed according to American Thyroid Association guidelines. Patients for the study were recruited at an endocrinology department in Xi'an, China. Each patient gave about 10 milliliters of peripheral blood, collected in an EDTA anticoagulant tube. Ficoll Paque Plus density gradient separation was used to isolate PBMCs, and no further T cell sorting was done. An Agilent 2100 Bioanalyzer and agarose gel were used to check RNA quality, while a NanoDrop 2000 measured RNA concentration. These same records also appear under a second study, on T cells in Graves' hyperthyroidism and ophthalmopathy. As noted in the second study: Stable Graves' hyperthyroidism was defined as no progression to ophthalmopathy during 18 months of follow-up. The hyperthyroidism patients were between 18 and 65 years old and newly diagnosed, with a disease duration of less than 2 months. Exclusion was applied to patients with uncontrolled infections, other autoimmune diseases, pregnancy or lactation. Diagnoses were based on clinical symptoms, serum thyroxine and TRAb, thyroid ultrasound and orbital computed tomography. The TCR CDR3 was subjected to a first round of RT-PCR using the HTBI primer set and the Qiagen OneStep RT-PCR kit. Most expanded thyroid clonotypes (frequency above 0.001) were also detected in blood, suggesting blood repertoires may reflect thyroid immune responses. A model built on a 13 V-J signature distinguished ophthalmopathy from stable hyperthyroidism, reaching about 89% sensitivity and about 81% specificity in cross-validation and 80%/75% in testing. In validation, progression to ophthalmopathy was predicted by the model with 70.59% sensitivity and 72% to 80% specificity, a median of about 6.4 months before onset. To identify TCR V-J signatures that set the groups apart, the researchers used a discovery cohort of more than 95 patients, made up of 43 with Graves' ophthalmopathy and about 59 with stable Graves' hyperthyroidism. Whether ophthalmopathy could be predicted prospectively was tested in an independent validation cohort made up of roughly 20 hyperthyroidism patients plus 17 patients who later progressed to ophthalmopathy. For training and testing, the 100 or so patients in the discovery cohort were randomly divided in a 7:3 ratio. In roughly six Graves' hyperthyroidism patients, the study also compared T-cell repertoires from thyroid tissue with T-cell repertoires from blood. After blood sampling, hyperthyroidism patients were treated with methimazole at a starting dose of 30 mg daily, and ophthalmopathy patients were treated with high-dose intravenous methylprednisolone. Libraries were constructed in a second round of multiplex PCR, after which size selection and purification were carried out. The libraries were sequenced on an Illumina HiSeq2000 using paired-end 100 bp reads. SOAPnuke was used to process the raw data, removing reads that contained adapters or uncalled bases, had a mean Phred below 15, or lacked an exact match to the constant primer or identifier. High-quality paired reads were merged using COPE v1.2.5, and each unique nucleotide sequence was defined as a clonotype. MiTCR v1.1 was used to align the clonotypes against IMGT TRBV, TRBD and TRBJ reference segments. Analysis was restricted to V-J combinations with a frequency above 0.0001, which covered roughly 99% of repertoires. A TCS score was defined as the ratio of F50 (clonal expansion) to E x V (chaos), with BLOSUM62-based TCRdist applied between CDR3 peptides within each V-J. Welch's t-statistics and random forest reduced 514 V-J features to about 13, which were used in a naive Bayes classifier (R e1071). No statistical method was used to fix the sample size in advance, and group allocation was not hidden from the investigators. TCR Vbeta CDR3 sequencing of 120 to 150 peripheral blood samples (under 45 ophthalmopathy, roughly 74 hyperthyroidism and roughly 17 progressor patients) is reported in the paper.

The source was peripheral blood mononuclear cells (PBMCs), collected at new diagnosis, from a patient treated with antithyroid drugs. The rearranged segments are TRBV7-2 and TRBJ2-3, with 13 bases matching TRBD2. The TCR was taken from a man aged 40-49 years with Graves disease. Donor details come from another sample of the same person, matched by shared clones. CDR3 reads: CASSGRTSGRARDTQYF. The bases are TGTGCCAGCAGCGGTCGTACTAGCGGGAGGGCCAGAGATACGCAGTATTTT.